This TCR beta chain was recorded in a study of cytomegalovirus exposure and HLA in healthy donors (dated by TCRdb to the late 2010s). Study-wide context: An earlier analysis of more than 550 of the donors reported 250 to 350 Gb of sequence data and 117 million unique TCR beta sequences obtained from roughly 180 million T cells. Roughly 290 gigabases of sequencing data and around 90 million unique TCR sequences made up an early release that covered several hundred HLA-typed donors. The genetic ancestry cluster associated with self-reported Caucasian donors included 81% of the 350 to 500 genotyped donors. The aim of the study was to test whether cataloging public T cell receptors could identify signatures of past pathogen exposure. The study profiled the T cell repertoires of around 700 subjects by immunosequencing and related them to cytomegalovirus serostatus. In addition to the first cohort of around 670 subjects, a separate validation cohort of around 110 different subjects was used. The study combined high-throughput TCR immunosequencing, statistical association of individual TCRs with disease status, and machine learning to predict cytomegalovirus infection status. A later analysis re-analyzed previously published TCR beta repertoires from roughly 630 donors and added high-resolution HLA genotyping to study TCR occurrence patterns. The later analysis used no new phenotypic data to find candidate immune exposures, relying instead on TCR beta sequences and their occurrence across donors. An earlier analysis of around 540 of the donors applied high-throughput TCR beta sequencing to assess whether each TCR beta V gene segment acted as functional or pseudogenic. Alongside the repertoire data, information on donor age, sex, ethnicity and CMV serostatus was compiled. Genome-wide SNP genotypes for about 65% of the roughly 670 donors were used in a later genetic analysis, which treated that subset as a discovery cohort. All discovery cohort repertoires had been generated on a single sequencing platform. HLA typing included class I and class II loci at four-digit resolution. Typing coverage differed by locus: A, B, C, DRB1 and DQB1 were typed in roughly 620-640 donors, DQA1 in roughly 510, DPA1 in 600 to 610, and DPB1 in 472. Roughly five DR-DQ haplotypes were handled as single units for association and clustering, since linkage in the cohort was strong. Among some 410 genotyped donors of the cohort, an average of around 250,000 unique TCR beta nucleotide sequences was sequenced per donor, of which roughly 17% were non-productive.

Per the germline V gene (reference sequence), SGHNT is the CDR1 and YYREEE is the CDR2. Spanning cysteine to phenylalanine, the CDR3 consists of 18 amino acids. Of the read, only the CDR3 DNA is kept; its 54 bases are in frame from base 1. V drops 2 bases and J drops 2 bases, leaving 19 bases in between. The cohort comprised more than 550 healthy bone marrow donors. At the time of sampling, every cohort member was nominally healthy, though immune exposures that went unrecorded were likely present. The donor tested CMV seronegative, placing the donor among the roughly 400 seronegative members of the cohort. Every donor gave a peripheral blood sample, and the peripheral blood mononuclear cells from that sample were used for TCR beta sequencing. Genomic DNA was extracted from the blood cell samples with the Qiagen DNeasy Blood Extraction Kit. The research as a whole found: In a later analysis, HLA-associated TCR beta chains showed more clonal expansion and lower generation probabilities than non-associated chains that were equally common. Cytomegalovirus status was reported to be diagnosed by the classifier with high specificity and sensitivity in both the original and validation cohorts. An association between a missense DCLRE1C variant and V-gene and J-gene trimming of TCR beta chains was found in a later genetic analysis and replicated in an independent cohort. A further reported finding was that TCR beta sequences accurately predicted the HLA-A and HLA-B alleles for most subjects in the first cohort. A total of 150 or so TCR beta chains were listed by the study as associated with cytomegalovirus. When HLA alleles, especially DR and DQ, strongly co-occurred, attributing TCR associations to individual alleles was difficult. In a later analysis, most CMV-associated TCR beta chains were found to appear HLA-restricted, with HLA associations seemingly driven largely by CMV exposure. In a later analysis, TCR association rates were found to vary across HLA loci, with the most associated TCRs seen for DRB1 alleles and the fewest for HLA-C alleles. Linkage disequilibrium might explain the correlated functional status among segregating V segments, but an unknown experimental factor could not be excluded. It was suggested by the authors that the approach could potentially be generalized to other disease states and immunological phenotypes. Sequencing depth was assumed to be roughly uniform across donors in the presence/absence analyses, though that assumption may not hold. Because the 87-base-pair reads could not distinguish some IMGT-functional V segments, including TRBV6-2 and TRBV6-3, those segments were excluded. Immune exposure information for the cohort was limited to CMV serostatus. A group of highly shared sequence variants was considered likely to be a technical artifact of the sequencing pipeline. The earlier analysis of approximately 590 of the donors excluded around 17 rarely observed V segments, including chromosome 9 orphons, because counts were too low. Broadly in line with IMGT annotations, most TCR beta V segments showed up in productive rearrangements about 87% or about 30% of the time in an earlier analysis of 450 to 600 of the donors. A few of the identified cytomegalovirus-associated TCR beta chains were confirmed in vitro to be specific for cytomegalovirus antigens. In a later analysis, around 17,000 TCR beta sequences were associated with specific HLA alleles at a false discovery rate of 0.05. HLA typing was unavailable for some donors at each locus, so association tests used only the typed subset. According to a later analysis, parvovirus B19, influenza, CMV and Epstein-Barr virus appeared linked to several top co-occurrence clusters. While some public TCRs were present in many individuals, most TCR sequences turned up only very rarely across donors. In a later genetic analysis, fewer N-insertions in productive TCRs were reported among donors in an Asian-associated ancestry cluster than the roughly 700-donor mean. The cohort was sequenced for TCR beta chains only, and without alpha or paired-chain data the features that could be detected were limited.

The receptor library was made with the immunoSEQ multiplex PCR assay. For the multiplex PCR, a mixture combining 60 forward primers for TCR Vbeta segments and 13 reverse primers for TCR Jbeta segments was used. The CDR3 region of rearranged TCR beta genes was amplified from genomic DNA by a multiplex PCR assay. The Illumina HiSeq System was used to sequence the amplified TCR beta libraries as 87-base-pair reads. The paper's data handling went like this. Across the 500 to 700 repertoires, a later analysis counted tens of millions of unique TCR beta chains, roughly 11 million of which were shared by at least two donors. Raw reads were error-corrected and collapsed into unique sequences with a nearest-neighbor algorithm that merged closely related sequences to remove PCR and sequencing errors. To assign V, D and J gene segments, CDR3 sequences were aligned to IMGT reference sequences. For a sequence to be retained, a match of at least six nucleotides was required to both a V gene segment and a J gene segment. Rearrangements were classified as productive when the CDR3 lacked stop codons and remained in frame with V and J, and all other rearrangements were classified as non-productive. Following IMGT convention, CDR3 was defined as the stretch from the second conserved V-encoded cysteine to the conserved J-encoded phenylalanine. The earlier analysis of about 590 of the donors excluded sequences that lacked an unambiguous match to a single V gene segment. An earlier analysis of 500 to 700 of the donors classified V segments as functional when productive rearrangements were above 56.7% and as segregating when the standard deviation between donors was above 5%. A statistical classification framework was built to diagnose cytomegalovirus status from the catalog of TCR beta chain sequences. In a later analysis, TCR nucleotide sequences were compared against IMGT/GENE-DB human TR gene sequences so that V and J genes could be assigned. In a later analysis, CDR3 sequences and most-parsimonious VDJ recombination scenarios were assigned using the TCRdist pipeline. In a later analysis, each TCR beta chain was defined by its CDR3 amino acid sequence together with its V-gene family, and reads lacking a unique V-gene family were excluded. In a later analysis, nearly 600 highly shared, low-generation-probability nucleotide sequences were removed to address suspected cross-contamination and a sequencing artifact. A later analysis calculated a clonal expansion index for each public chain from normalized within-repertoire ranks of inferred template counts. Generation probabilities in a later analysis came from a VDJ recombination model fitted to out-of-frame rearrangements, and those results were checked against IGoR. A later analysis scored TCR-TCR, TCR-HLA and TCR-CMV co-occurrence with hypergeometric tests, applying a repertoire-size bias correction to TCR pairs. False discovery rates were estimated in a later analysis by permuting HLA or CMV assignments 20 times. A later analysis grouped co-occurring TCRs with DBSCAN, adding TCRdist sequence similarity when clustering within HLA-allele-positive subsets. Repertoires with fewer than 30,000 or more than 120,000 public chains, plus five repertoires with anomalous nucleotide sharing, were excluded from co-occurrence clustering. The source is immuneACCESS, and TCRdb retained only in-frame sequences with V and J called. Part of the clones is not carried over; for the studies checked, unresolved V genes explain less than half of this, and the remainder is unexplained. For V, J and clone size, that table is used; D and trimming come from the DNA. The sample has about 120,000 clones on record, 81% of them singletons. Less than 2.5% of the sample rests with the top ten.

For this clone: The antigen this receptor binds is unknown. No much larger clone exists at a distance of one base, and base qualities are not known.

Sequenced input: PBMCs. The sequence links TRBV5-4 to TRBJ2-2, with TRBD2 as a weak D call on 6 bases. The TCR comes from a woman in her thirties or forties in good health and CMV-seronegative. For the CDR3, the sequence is CASSFFGRTGANTGELFF. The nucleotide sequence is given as TGTGCCAGCAGCTTTTTTGGTAGGACGGGAGCAAACACCGGGGAGCTGTTTTTT.